What follows are 24 T cell receptor beta chains derived from one specimen sequenced in a study of T cell responses to AZD1222 COVID-19 vaccine. Clones were read by immunoSEQ multiplex PCR, and TCRdb kept only the in-frame ones, dropping some. The top ten hold about 9% of the sample, which has tens of thousands of clones, roughly 88% seen once. The source was peripheral blood, collected 28 days after the second dose of the MenACWY control vaccine. These receptors all stem from an adult who received the MenACWY meningococcal vaccine as a control.

The chain carries TRBV5-5 and TRBJ1-5, with D unresolved. This CDR3 has 14 residues. Germline V gene sequence: CDR1 SGHKS, CDR2 YYEKEE (reference sequence). V lost 2 bases, J lost 3 bases, and 9 bases lay in between. This CDR3 reads CASSLSMANQPQHF. DNA for the CDR3: TGTGCCAGCAGCTTATCCATGGCCAATCAGCCCCAGCATTTT.

V gene TRBV28 combines with J gene TRBJ1-2, with D possibly being TRBD1 (5 bases). The CDR3 has 14 residues. The germline gives CDR1 MDHEN, CDR2 SYDVKM. The germline V and J ends were trimmed by 4 bases and 4 bases, with 13 bases remaining between them. The CDR3 DNA follows: TGTGCCAGCAGTTGGACCGAGCAGGGCTATGGCTACACCTTC. Amino acids: CASSWTEQGYGYTF.

The chain has TRBV10-3 and TRBJ2-1; 16 nucleotides align to TRBD2. The V segment lost 0 bases and the J segment 9 bases; nucleotides outside the gene matches: 11. The CDR3 length is 19 residues. The germline gives CDR1 ENHRY, CDR2 SYGVKD. This CDR3 is CAISESTGTSGGAGGEQFF. The DNA for the CDR3 is TGTGCCATCAGTGAGTCGACGGGGACTAGCGGGGGGGCAGGCGGTGAGCAGTTCTTC.

This sequence joins TRBV5-1 and TRBJ2-7, with TRBD1 as a possible D gene (6 bases). From germline, CDR1 is SGHRS and CDR2 YFSETQ. V dropped 6 bases and J dropped 2 bases, with 12 bases sitting between them. This CDR3 is 13 amino acids long. The CDR3 sequence is CASTRDTAYEQYF. The DNA for the CDR3 is TGCGCCAGCACCCGGGACACGGCCTACGAGCAGTACTTC.

The gene calls are TRBV28 and TRBJ2-1; TRBD1 aligns across 8 bases. The CDR3 contains 18 residues. Germline V CDR1 and CDR2: MDHEN, SYDVKM. The ends lost 4 bases at V and 1 base at J; junction bases unmatched: 12. The CDR3 DNA reads TGTGCCAGCAGTTCCTCGCCCGGACAGGGAACGTCCTACAATGAGCAGTTCTTC. Its protein is CASSSSPGQGTSYNEQFF.

The chain recombines TRBV18 with TRBJ2-1; D not certain. The CDR3 contains 17 residues. V lost 2 bases and J lost 0, with 14 bases in between. Germline-derived CDR1 and CDR2 are KGHSH and LQKENI. The CDR3 DNA follows: TGTGCCAGCTCACCAAGAGATCCTAGGAGCTCCTACAATGAGCAGTTCTTC. Its protein is CASSPRDPRSSYNEQFF.

The chain has TRBV5-5 and TRBJ1-2, with TRBD1 matching over 8 bases. Germline V lookup: CDR1 SGHKS, CDR2 YYEKEE (reference sequence). After removal of 2 bases from V and 6 bases from J, the junction contained 9 bases not matched to a gene. The CDR3 is 15 residues long. The CDR3 nucleotides read TGTGCCAGCAGCTTAGGACAGGGTATAGTGGATGGCTACACCTTC. It translates to CASSLGQGIVDGYTF.

The chain links TRBV27 to TRBJ1-1, with D tentatively TRBD1 (6 bases). CDR3 length: 14 amino acids. Trimming pared 5 bases from V and 7 bases from J, leaving 17 bases between. From germline, CDR1 is MNHEY and CDR2 SMNVEV (reference sequence). The CDR3 nucleotides read TGTGCCAGCAGTCTGAACAGGGTTCAGGGTGAAGCTTTCTTT. It encodes CASSLNRVQGEAFF.

The chain recombines TRBV6-1 with TRBJ2-5, with TRBD2 identical over 9 bases. Trimming removed 4 bases from V and 0 bases from J; junction bases left unmatched: 6. Germline V CDR1 and CDR2: MNHNS, SASEGT. The CDR3 runs to 16 residues. CDR3 in DNA: TGTGCCAGCAGTGGGGTAGCGGGGGCGTACCAAGAGACCCAGTACTTC. Protein: CASSGVAGAYQETQYF.

This chain connects TRBV2 to TRBJ1-1; D not certain. The CDR3 spans 15 residues. The ends were cut back, 6 bases at V and 4 bases at J, with 18 bases in the middle. Germline V gene lookup returns CDR1 SNHLY and CDR2 FYNNEI. The CDR3 sequence is CASSLLSRTGTEAFF. CDR3 DNA: TGTGCCAGCAGCCTCCTCTCGCGAACGGGCACTGAAGCTTTCTTT.

The chain couples TRBV7-9 to TRBJ1-1, with D hard to call. V was pared by 1 base and J by 11 bases, with 14 bases between. CDR1 is SEHNR and CDR2 is FQNEAQ in the germline V gene (reference sequence). The length of the CDR3 is 13 residues. CDR3 nucleotide sequence: TGTGCCAGCAGCTTAGGAGCGAGGAGCTCGGCTTTCTTT. As protein: CASSLGARSSAFF. The whole variable domain, remainder taken from reference TRBV7-9 and TRBJ1-1, is DTGVSQNPRHKITKRGQNVTFRCDPISEHNRLYWYRQTLGQGPEFLTYFQNEAQLEKSRLLSDRFSAERPKGSFSTLEIQRTEQGDSAMYLCASSLGARSSAFFGQGTRLTVV.

This clone appeared once. The genes are TRBV7-2 and TRBJ2-5, with TRBD2 matching over 8 bases. This CDR3 comprises 16 residues. The V gene's germline CDR1 is SGHTA and CDR2 FQGNSA. Trimming cost V 5 bases and J 4 bases; bases outside gene matches: 12. CDR3 bases: TGTGCCAGCAGCCCCAATTGGGGCGGGGGGATAGAGACCCAGTACTTC. This translates into CASSPNWGGGIETQYF.

This clone showed up just once. The V gene is TRBV6-4, the J gene TRBJ2-3, with TRBD2 matching 10 bases. V trimming: 0 bases; J trimming: 5 bases; junction bases outside the gene matches: 2. The CDR3 covers 15 residues. The germline V gene encodes CDR1 MRHNA and CDR2 SNTAGT. CDR3 in amino acids: CASSDSSGGIDTQYF. Written as DNA, the CDR3 is TGTGCCAGCAGTGACTCTAGCGGGGGGATAGATACGCAGTATTTT.

The chain employs TRBV5-5 and TRBJ1-6; tentative D call: TRBD1 (6 bases). With 0 bases removed from V and 9 bases from J, the gap between germline ends came to 13 bases. Germline values: CDR1 SGHKS, CDR2 YYEKEE (reference sequence). The CDR3 loop spans 15 amino acids. CDR3 coding DNA: TGTGCCAGCAGCTTGGATCCAGGGGAGGCTTCACCCCTCCACTTT. It is translated as CASSLDPGEASPLHF. The variable domain in full, with the rest retrieved from reference TRBV5-5 and TRBJ1-6, is DAGVTQSPTHLIKTRGQQVTLRCSPISGHKSVSWYQQVLGQGPQFIFQYYEKEERGRGNFPDRFSARQFPNYSSELNVNALLLGDSALYLCASSLDPGEASPLHFGNGTRLTVT.

The chain recombines TRBV5-1 with TRBJ2-3; the D gene is possibly TRBD2 (5 bases). Germline CDR1 SGHRS, CDR2 YFSETQ. Trimming took off 0 bases at V and 2 bases at J, with 10 bases between the two ends. The CDR3 has 15 amino acids. The CDR3 here is CASSLASGDTDTQYF. The DNA for the CDR3 is TGCGCCAGCAGCTTGGCCAGCGGTGACACAGATACGCAGTATTTT.

This chain uses TRBV9 with TRBJ2-1; D gene unclear. V was shortened by 4 bases and J by 0 bases, with 11 bases between the two germline ends. CDR3 length: 15 residues. The V gene's germline CDR1 is SGDLS and CDR2 YYNGEE. The CDR3 DNA is TGTGCCAGCAGCCCTATCCTGAGCTCCTACAATGAGCAGTTCTTC. Translated, it gives CASSPILSSYNEQFF.

This chain links TRBV29-1 with TRBJ1-4, with a possible D match to TRBD1 (5 bases). The CDR3 is 12 amino acids. Trimming stripped 4 bases from V and 8 bases from J, with 11 bases between. The germline CDR1 and CDR2 sequences are SQVTM and ANQGSEA. DNA for the CDR3: TGCAGCGTTGGGGGAGGGGCAGAAAAACTGTTTTTT. Its protein product is CSVGGGAEKLFF.

CDR3 DNA sequence: TGTGCCAGCAGTGACCCTAGGGCAACTAATGAAAAACTGTTTTTT. This sequence encodes CASSDPRATNEKLFF. The rearrangement joins TRBV25-1 to TRBJ1-4; D unclear. The CDR3 extends over 15 amino acids. Germline CDR1 is MGHDK and CDR2 is SYGVNS. V lost 3 bases, J lost 0 bases, and 8 bases lay in between.

The rearrangement uses TRBV4-3 and TRBJ2-1; weak D call: TRBD1 (6 bases). CDR3 length: 17 residues. V was shortened by 0 bases and J by 8 bases, with 20 bases between the two germline ends. Looked up from germline, CDR1 is LGHNA and CDR2 is YSLEER. CDR3 bases: TGCGCCAGCAGCCAAGAGCGACAGGCTATTCGGGGCCATGAGCAGTTCTTC. Its translation: CASSQERQAIRGHEQFF.

The rearrangement joins TRBV6-6 to TRBJ2-7; D unclear. Trimming left V 6 bases short and J 2 bases short, with 17 bases between. This CDR3 contains 15 residues. Germline loops: CDR1 MNHNY, CDR2 SVGAGI (reference sequence). The CDR3 sequence: CASSLALNLAYEQYF. The CDR3 region has the DNA TGTGCCAGCAGCCTTGCCCTAAACCTCGCCTACGAGCAGTACTTC.

In its sample, this clone ranks as large. Other nucleotide sequences from this sample produce the same CDR3. V and J are TRBV19 and TRBJ1-2, with D unclear. This CDR3 comprises 13 residues. V lost 6 bases to trimming and J lost 1 base, with 9 bases between them. Germline assignment: CDR1 LNHDA and CDR2 SQIVND (reference sequence). The CDR3 coding sequence is TGTGCCAGTAGAAGGGAGGTTAACTATGGCTACACCTTC. It codes for CASRREVNYGYTF.

The chain combines TRBV7-8 with TRBJ1-1, with unresolved D. Germline CDR1 is SGHVS and CDR2 is FQNEAQ. The CDR3 contains 15 residues. Trimming stripped 3 bases from V and 4 bases from J, with 15 bases between. The CDR3 here is CASSFRTGVGTEAFF. The CDR3 DNA is TGTGCCAGCAGCTTCCGGACCGGGGTTGGCACTGAAGCTTTCTTT.

The V and J genes are TRBV5-1 and TRBJ1-5; a possible D gene is TRBD1 (5 bases). The V end lost 0 bases, the J end lost 3 bases, and 7 bases lay between the germline ends. This CDR3 comprises 14 residues. CDR1 SGHRS and CDR2 YFSETQ come from the germline V gene. CDR3 amino acids: CASSLGGVNQPQHF. For the CDR3, the DNA is TGCGCCAGCAGCTTGGGAGGGGTCAATCAGCCCCAGCATTTT.

The chain links TRBV6-5 to TRBJ1-3; unclear D gene. The CDR3 contains 14 residues. Germline-derived CDR1 and CDR2 are MNHEY and SVGAGI. V shed 5 bases and J shed 1 base, with 9 bases lying between them. The CDR3 region has the DNA TGTGCCAGCAGTAGCCGGGAGTCTGGAAACACCATATATTTT. Its translation is CASSSRESGNTIYF.